These T cell receptor beta chains were read from a single sample in a study of blood T cell repertoires in COVID-19. Here immunoSEQ multiplex PCR was the method, and the copy in TCRdb shows in-frame clones only, minus some. This table holds about 250,000 clones, around 89% found once. Sequences were obtained from PBMCs or T cells enriched from blood (not recorded which). These receptors came from a woman in her forties or fifties who had recovered from COVID-19. Both conserved end residues are part of each CDR3. The D gene is left open where the match is weak. Only some rows state a clone size, as once, few, many or a class for expanded clones.

v_gene: TRBV20-1
abundance: .
len: 11
j_gene: TRBJ2-7
d_gene: .
CDR3aa: CSARSSYEQYF
CDR3nt: TGCAGTGCTAGATCATCCTACGAGCAGTACTTC

v_gene: TRBV28
abundance: .
len: 15
j_gene: TRBJ2-6
d_gene: .
CDR3aa: CASIQDKPGANVLTF
CDR3nt: TGTGCCAGCATACAGGACAAACCCGGGGCCAACGTCCTGACTTTC

v_gene: TRBV14
abundance: once
len: 16
j_gene: TRBJ2-5
d_gene: TRBD2
CDR3aa: CASSPGTSGAQETQYF
CDR3nt: TGTGCCAGCAGCCCGGGGACTAGCGGGGCACAAGAGACCCAGTACTTC

v_gene: TRBV28
abundance: .
len: 14
j_gene: TRBJ1-2
d_gene: TRBD1
CDR3aa: CASSLKPGQKRGTF
CDR3nt: TGTGCCAGCAGTCTCAAGCCGGGACAGAAACGTGGCACCTTC

v_gene: TRBV7-3
abundance: .
len: 13
j_gene: TRBJ2-7
d_gene: TRBD1
CDR3aa: CASSPDREYEQYF
CDR3nt: TGTGCCAGCAGCCCTGACAGGGAGTACGAGCAGTACTTC

v_gene: TRBV13
abundance: few
len: 14
j_gene: TRBJ1-1
d_gene: .
CDR3aa: CASSLSGVNTEAFF
CDR3nt: TGTGCCAGCAGCCTCTCGGGGGTGAACACTGAAGCTTTCTTT

v_gene: TRBV2
abundance: .
len: 15
j_gene: TRBJ1-6
d_gene: .
CDR3aa: CASSEGGGGNSPLHF
CDR3nt: TGTGCCAGCAGTGAAGGAGGGGGTGGTAATTCACCCCTCCACTTT

v_gene: TRBV28
abundance: .
len: 14
j_gene: TRBJ2-7
d_gene: .
CDR3aa: CASRSSASSYEQYF
CDR3nt: TGTGCCAGCAGGAGCTCCGCGAGCTCCTACGAGCAGTACTTC

v_gene: TRBV11-1
abundance: .
len: 15
j_gene: TRBJ2-1
d_gene: TRBD2
CDR3aa: CASSPGTSGIEEQFF
CDR3nt: TGTGCCAGCAGCCCAGGGACTAGCGGGATAGAAGAGCAGTTCTTC

v_gene: TRBV5-8
abundance: .
len: 13
j_gene: TRBJ1-3
d_gene: .
CDR3aa: CASSLGEGNTIYF
CDR3nt: TGTGCCAGCAGCTTAGGAGAGGGAAACACCATATATTTT

v_gene: TRBV28
abundance: .
len: 15
j_gene: TRBJ2-1
d_gene: .
CDR3aa: CASSLRGGSYNEQFF
CDR3nt: TGTGCCAGCAGTTTAAGGGGGGGATCCTACAATGAGCAGTTCTTC

v_gene: TRBV19
abundance: .
len: 14
j_gene: TRBJ2-6
d_gene: .
CDR3aa: CASLKGNGANVLTF
CDR3nt: TGTGCCAGTCTTAAGGGGAATGGGGCCAACGTCCTGACTTTC

v_gene: TRBV9
abundance: .
len: 15
j_gene: TRBJ2-7
d_gene: .
CDR3aa: CASSVAEEFFYEQYF
CDR3nt: TGTGCCAGCAGCGTAGCCGAGGAGTTTTTCTACGAGCAGTACTTC

v_gene: TRBV28
abundance: once
len: 14
j_gene: TRBJ2-3
d_gene: .
CDR3aa: CASQTAGSTDTQYF
CDR3nt: TGTGCCAGTCAGACGGCGGGGAGCACAGATACGCAGTATTTT

v_gene: TRBV5-5
abundance: once
len: 14
j_gene: TRBJ1-5
d_gene: .
CDR3aa: CASARVGGNQPQHF
CDR3nt: TGTGCCAGCGCCCGCGTGGGAGGAAATCAGCCCCAGCATTTT

v_gene: TRBV18
abundance: few
len: 16
j_gene: TRBJ1-2
d_gene: TRBD1
CDR3aa: CASSAGPTGDFYGYTF
CDR3nt: TGTGCCAGCTCGGCAGGGCCGACAGGGGATTTCTATGGCTACACCTTC

v_gene: TRBV18
abundance: .
len: 13
j_gene: TRBJ1-2
d_gene: TRBD1
CDR3aa: CASSPGQNYGYTF
CDR3nt: TGTGCCAGCTCACCGGGACAGAACTATGGCTACACCTTC

v_gene: TRBV7-2
abundance: .
len: 14
j_gene: TRBJ2-7
d_gene: .
CDR3aa: CASSYARDSYEQYF
CDR3nt: TGTGCCAGCAGCTACGCGAGGGATTCCTACGAGCAGTACTTC

v_gene: TRBV18
abundance: once
len: 13
j_gene: TRBJ1-1
d_gene: .
CDR3aa: CASHRQRNTEAFF
CDR3nt: TGTGCCAGCCACAGACAGAGAAACACTGAAGCTTTCTTT

v_gene: TRBV28
abundance: .
len: 16
j_gene: TRBJ2-7
d_gene: .
CDR3aa: CASRGPGLAVSYEQYF
CDR3nt: TGTGCCAGCAGAGGACCGGGACTTGCCGTCTCCTACGAGCAGTACTTC

v_gene: TRBV7-2
abundance: .
len: 15
j_gene: TRBJ2-7
d_gene: .
CDR3aa: CASSLEEDRTYEQYF
CDR3nt: TGTGCCAGCAGCTTAGAAGAGGACAGAACCTACGAGCAGTACTTC

v_gene: TRBV6-2/TRBV6-3
abundance: .
len: 15
j_gene: TRBJ1-2
d_gene: TRBD1
CDR3aa: CASSPGHRDREAFTF
CDR3nt: TGTGCCAGCAGTCCAGGCCACCGGGACAGGGAAGCGTTCACCTTC

v_gene: TRBV5-6
abundance: once
len: 18
j_gene: TRBJ1-1
d_gene: .
CDR3aa: CASSFYLTGRRRNTEAFF
CDR3nt: TGTGCCAGCAGCTTTTACCTCACAGGGAGAAGACGGAACACTGAAGCTTTCTTT

v_gene: TRBV2
abundance: .
len: 16
j_gene: TRBJ1-2
d_gene: TRBD1
CDR3aa: CASSVSRDRANYGYTF
CDR3nt: TGTGCCAGCAGCGTATCCCGGGACAGAGCTAACTATGGCTACACCTTC

v_gene: TRBV28
abundance: once
len: 14
j_gene: TRBJ2-3
d_gene: .
CDR3aa: CASSSGDNTDTQYF
CDR3nt: TGTGCCAGCAGTAGCGGGGACAACACAGATACGCAGTATTTT

v_gene: TRBV7-2
abundance: .
len: 16
j_gene: TRBJ1-5
d_gene: TRBD1
CDR3aa: CASSAGSGTGYGPQHF
CDR3nt: TGTGCCAGCAGCGCCGGGTCGGGGACAGGGTATGGGCCCCAGCATTTT